One and the same sample provided the 10 T cell receptor beta chains below, sequenced in a study of control samples from healthy donors and cancer patients. Method: immunoSEQ multiplex PCR; TCRdb's copy keeps in-frame clones and lacks some. The table records some 89,000 clones, approximately 87% of them present only once. The specimen sequenced was blood. These receptor sequences come from a middle-aged woman in good health.

This clone has just one count. This chain links TRBV5-6 with TRBJ1-2, with 7 positions matching TRBD1. There are 14 residues in the CDR3. After removal of 4 bases from V and 5 bases from J, the junction contained 8 bases not matched to a gene. Germline V CDR1 and CDR2: SGHDT, YYEEEE. The CDR3 DNA reads TGTGCCAGCAGCCTCCGGGACAGACAATATGGCTACACCTTC. Amino acid sequence: CASSLRDRQYGYTF.

Turning to this clone: Other DNA sequences within the sample encode an identical CDR3. V gene TRBV7-2 combines with J gene TRBJ2-3; possible D gene TRBD2, 5 bases. Per germline, CDR1 SGHTA and CDR2 FQGNSA. The CDR3 has 12 amino acids. V shed 5 bases and J shed 4 bases, with 7 bases lying between them. CDR3 sequence: CASSLLADTQYF. CDR3 nucleotides: TGTGCCAGCAGCCTACTAGCAGATACGCAGTATTTT.

The chain uses TRBV21-1 and TRBJ1-5; the table gives TRBD1 as D, unverified against the DNA. TRBV21-1 is labeled a pseudogene. There are 20 residues in the CDR3. The CDR3 sequence: CASSNSGGYYPGYSNQPQHF. The CDR3 DNA reads as TGTGCCAGCAGCAATTCAGGGGGATACTACCCGGGGTATAGCAATCAGCCCCAGCATTTT.

This clone showed up just a few times. This CDR3 reads CASSLDPELEETQYF. Here the CDR3 DNA reads TGTGCCAGCAGCTTGGACCCCGAGTTGGAGGAGACCCAGTACTTC. This sequence joins TRBV5-4 and TRBJ2-5; D call uncertain. This CDR3 has 15 residues. CDR1 is SGHNT and CDR2 is YYREEE in the germline V gene (reference sequence). V was cut by 0 bases and J by 5 bases, with 14 bases left in between.

The genes are TRBV9 and TRBJ1-1, with no clear D. The CDR3 contains 12 residues. V shed 6 bases and J shed 8 bases, with 14 bases lying between them. The germline gives CDR1 SGDLS, CDR2 YYNGEE. This chain's CDR3 is CASTIPPEEAFF. DNA for the CDR3: TGTGCCAGCACCATCCCCCCTGAAGAAGCTTTCTTT.

This clone has only a few counts. This rearrangement joins TRBV7-8 to TRBJ1-2; D uncertain. V gave up 6 bases and J gave up 4 bases, with 12 bases separating them. Germline loops: CDR1 SGHVS, CDR2 FQNEAQ. The CDR3 is 13 amino acids. DNA of the CDR3: TGTGCCAGCAGGCCGCATGAGGTCTATGGCTACACCTTC. Its protein product is CASRPHEVYGYTF.

This rearrangement joins TRBV20-1 to TRBJ1-2; TRBD1 matches at 7 bases. CDR3 length: 11 amino acids. Germline V gene data show CDR1 as DFQATT and CDR2 as SNEGSKA (reference sequence). V was pared by 5 bases and J by 6 bases, with 3 bases of the junction left unmatched. CDR3 nucleotide sequence: TGCAGTGCTCTCGACAGGGATGGCTACACCTTC. This encodes CSALDRDGYTF.

The rearrangement uses TRBV5-1 and TRBJ1-1; 11 bases agree with TRBD1. The CDR3 sequence is 16 residues long. Germline CDR1 reads SGHRS; CDR2 reads YFSETQ. Trimming removed 0 bases from V and 5 bases from J; junction bases left unmatched: 6. The CDR3 coding sequence is TGCGCCAGCAGCTTGGGGACAGGGGGCTTGGGGACTGAAGCTTTCTTT. This translates into CASSLGTGGLGTEAFF.

The table lists this clone with a count of one. The V gene is TRBV5-1, the J gene TRBJ2-5, with D possibly matching TRBD1 (5 bases). CDR3 length: 13 residues. CDR1 and CDR2 from the germline V gene are SGHRS and YFSETQ. V was pared by 3 bases and J by 1 base, with 7 bases between. CDR3 residues: CASSYGAQETQYF. The CDR3 DNA reads as TGCGCCAGCAGCTATGGGGCCCAAGAGACCCAGTACTTC.

The chain combines TRBV21-1 with TRBJ1-6; the D call of TRBD1 is as the table states it, not checked on the DNA. TRBV21-1 is a pseudogene locus. The CDR3 is made up of 18 amino acids. DNA for the CDR3: TGTGCCAGCAGCAACGGGACAGGGAATGGCTCCTATAATTCACCCCTCCACTTT. This encodes CASSNGTGNGSYNSPLHF.